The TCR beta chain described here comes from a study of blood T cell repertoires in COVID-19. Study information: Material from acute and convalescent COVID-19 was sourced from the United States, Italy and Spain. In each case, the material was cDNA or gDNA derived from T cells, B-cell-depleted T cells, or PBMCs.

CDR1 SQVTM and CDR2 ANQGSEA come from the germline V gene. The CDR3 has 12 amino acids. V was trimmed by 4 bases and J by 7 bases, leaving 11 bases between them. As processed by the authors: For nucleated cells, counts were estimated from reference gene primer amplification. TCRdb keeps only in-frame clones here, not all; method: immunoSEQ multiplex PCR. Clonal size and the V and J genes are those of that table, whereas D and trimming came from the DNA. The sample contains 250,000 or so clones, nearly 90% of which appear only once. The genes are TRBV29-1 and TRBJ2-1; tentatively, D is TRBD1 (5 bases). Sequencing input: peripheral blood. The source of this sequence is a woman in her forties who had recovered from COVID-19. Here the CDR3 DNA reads TGCAGCGTTGTTCCAGGGTGGAATGAGCAGTTCTTC. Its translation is CSVVPGWNEQFF.